This entry lists 22 T cell receptor beta chains sequenced from one sample in a study of T cell responses to AZD1222 COVID-19 vaccine. The repertoire was sequenced with immunoSEQ multiplex PCR; TCRdb's copy has only in-frame clones and lacks some. The sample includes about 140,000 clones, approximately 90% of them seen just once. This specimen was peripheral blood, taken 28 days after the second AZD1222 dose. The receptors stem from an adult who received the AZD1222 COVID-19 vaccine.

The DNA of the CDR3 is TGCGCCAGCAGCCAAAGACATAGCTCCTACAATGAGCAGTTCTTC. It translates to CASSQRHSSYNEQFF. The rearrangement links TRBV4-3 to TRBJ2-1; D is undetermined. Per germline, CDR1 LGHNA and CDR2 YSLEER. The CDR3 has 15 residues. Trimming left V 2 bases short and J 0 bases short, with 8 bases between.

The chain recombines TRBV19 with TRBJ2-2, with 8 nucleotides matching TRBD2. The CDR3 extends over 14 amino acids. Germline CDR1 LNHDA, CDR2 SQIVND (reference sequence). V dropped 11 bases and J dropped 3; count of bases not matched to a gene: 8. The CDR3 DNA sequence: TGTGCCTCGGGGGGGACTAGATACACCGGGGAGCTGTTTTTT. Its translation: CASGGTRYTGELFF.

The chain couples TRBV29-1 to TRBJ1-5; possibly TRBD1 for D (5 bases). Deletions cut 6 bases from V and 2 bases from J, with 14 bases between. Germline V gives CDR1 SQVTM, CDR2 ANQGSEA. The CDR3 totals 14 residues. CDR3 DNA sequence: TGCAGCGTCGGGACGTCGGGCGGCAATCAGCCCCAGCATTTT. Amino acid sequence: CSVGTSGGNQPQHF.

The V call is TRBV24-1, the J call TRBJ2-5; the match to TRBD1 covers 8 bases. Germline V gene lookup returns CDR1 KGHDR and CDR2 SFDVKD. The V and J ends lost 2 bases and 5 bases, in that order; junction bases with no gene match: 18. The CDR3 length is 19 residues. CDR3 DNA: TGTGCCACCAGTGATTCAGAGAGGACAGGGAAGTTGTTAAGGGAGACCCAGTACTTC. The encoded protein is CATSDSERTGKLLRETQYF.

The chain combines TRBV18 with TRBJ2-2; TRBD2 matches at 9 bases. This CDR3 has 16 amino acids. J lost 4 bases, V lost 1 base, and 4 bases had no gene match. The V gene's germline CDR1 is KGHSH and CDR2 LQKENI. As DNA, the CDR3 is TGTGCCAGCTCACCACGAGCGGGAGGTGGCACCGGGGAGCTGTTTTTT. Its translation: CASSPRAGGGTGELFF.

This clone was detected once. The chain couples TRBV7-9 to TRBJ1-1; a possible D gene is TRBD1 (6 bases). Germline V gene lookup returns CDR1 SEHNR and CDR2 FQNEAQ (reference sequence). CDR3 length equals 14 residues. The V end was cut by 4 bases, the J end by 4 bases, with 13 bases between. The CDR3 reads CASSSLGGGTEAFF. The DNA of the CDR3 is TGTGCCAGCAGCTCCTTAGGGGGGGGCACTGAAGCTTTCTTT.

This rearrangement joins TRBV7-6 to TRBJ2-7; D ambiguous. V was cut by 5 bases and J by 1 base, with 15 bases left in between. The CDR3 runs 15 residues. Germline V gene lookup returns CDR1 SGHVS and CDR2 FNYEAQ. Written as DNA, the CDR3 is TGTGCCAGCAGCACGGCCCCCACTGGGTCCTACGAGCAGTACTTC. Translation gives CASSTAPTGSYEQYF.

The chain uses TRBV27 and TRBJ1-2; weak D call: TRBD1 (6 bases). With 6 bases removed from V and 6 bases from J, the gap between germline ends came to 23 bases. Germline assignment: CDR1 MNHEY and CDR2 SMNVEV (reference sequence). CDR3 length: 16 amino acids. The CDR3 region is CASSPRPQGDLDGYTF. The CDR3 bases are TGTGCCAGCAGCCCCAGGCCACAGGGTGACCTCGATGGCTACACCTTC.

This chain connects TRBV5-4 to TRBJ1-4; 7 positions match TRBD1. CDR1 SGHNT and CDR2 YYREEE come from the germline V gene (reference sequence). Unmatched junction bases numbered 10, after V lost 4 bases and J lost 7 bases. This CDR3 region has 15 residues. CDR3 amino acids: CASSPGGGIGEKLFF. The CDR3 DNA follows: TGTGCCAGCAGCCCAGGGGGAGGGATTGGTGAAAAACTGTTTTTT.

The chain joins TRBV29-1 to TRBJ1-2, with a possible D match to TRBD1 (6 bases). The CDR3 extends over 14 amino acids. Germline V gives CDR1 SQVTM, CDR2 ANQGSEA. The V gene lost 5 bases and the J gene lost 5 bases, with 18 bases spanning the gap. CDR3 bases: TGCAGCGTTCTGGGGCAGGGGCGCGGGTATGGCTACACCTTC. The encoded protein is CSVLGQGRGYGYTF.

This chain links TRBV6-1 with TRBJ2-3; 8 nucleotides align to TRBD1. Unmatched junction bases numbered 7, after V lost 1 base and J lost 4 bases. The CDR3 loop spans 16 amino acids. Germline loops: CDR1 MNHNS, CDR2 SASEGT. As DNA, the CDR3 is TGTGCCAGCAGTGAAGTCCAGGGGGCGCCGCCAGATACGCAGTATTTT. Its translation: CASSEVQGAPPDTQYF.

V is TRBV7-2 and J is TRBJ2-2; possibly TRBD1 for D (6 bases). Germline V gene sequence: CDR1 SGHTA, CDR2 FQGNSA. V lost 6 bases to trimming and J lost 5 bases, with 25 bases between them. CDR3 length: 18 amino acids. CDR3 residues: CASSFGLGRGKGTGELFF. CDR3 coding DNA: TGTGCCAGCAGTTTCGGTCTAGGCAGGGGAAAAGGGACCGGGGAGCTGTTTTTT.

This clone occurred once. This rearrangement joins TRBV18 to TRBJ2-5, with D possibly matching TRBD2 (6 bases). The CDR3 spans 14 residues. CDR1 is KGHSH, CDR2 LQKENI, per germline. V was clipped by 2 bases and J by 5 bases, with 12 bases between them. CDR3 loop: CASSPVAGLETQYF. The CDR3 DNA sequence: TGTGCCAGCTCACCAGTGGCGGGGCTGGAGACCCAGTACTTC.

The V gene is TRBV2, the J gene TRBJ1-1, with D possibly matching TRBD1 (5 bases). CDR1 is SNHLY, CDR2 FYNNEI, per germline. V shed 4 bases and J shed 5 bases, with 14 bases lying between them. The CDR3 is 14 residues long. The CDR3 region has the DNA TGTGCCAGCAGTGCTATGGGGCTGGGGACTGAAGCTTTCTTT. Amino acids: CASSAMGLGTEAFF. Together with reference TRBV2 and TRBJ1-1, the CDR3 gives the full variable domain: EPEVTQTPSHQVTQMGQEVILRCVPISNHLYFYWYRQILGQKVEFLVSFYNNEISEKSEIFDDQFSVERPDGSNFTLKIRSTKLEDSAMYFCASSAMGLGTEAFFGQGTRLTVV.

This chain uses TRBV6-6 with TRBJ2-7; D is unresolved. V gave up 0 bases and J gave up 0 bases, with 3 bases separating them. The CDR3 is 13 amino acids. Germline CDR1 reads MNHNY; CDR2 reads SVGAGI (reference sequence). CDR3 DNA sequence: TGTGCCAGCAGTTACTCCCGCTCCTACGAGCAGTACTTC. It translates to CASSYSRSYEQYF.

The chain employs TRBV2 and TRBJ2-1; 7 bases map to TRBD2. The trim removed 5 bases at V and 7 bases at J, leaving 8 bases unmatched. The CDR3 is 14 residues long. Germline V gives CDR1 SNHLY, CDR2 FYNNEI. The CDR3 nucleotides are TGTGCCAGCAGTTATGGACTAGTCGGGAATGAGCAGTTCTTC. Translated, it gives CASSYGLVGNEQFF.

The gene calls are TRBV15 and TRBJ1-1; 10 bases are shared with TRBD1. J lost 6 bases, V lost 3 bases, and 4 bases had no gene match. Germline V gives CDR1 LNHNV, CDR2 YYDKDF (reference sequence). The CDR3 runs to 14 residues. The CDR3, as DNA: TGTGCCACCAGCAGGGGACAGGGGAAGCCTGAAGCTTTCTTT. Its protein is CATSRGQGKPEAFF.

The chain is built from TRBV4-2 and TRBJ2-1, with D maybe TRBD1 (6 bases). CDR1 LGHNA and CDR2 YNFKEQ come from the germline V gene. V was pared by 4 bases and J by 2 bases, with 9 bases between. This CDR3 has 14 residues. The CDR3 is CASSLRGTYNEQFF. The CDR3 DNA follows: TGTGCCAGCAGCCTCAGGGGTACCTACAATGAGCAGTTCTTC.

The chain combines TRBV5-1 with TRBJ2-7; tentatively, D is TRBD2 (6 bases). Germline CDR1 and CDR2: SGHRS and YFSETQ. The CDR3 runs to 12 residues. Between the trimmed V and J ends, which lost 4 bases and 4 bases, there was a span of 9 bases. The CDR3 reads CASSPEGYEQYF. The DNA for the CDR3 is TGCGCCAGCAGCCCGGAGGGGTACGAGCAGTACTTC.

J is TRBJ1-1 and V is TRBV9; the D gene is possibly TRBD1 (5 bases). V was cut by 3 bases and J by 1 base, with 10 bases left in between. This CDR3 spans 14 amino acids. Germline V gene sequence: CDR1 SGDLS, CDR2 YYNGEE. The CDR3, as DNA: TGTGCCAGCAGCGCGGAGGGGACGAACACTGAAGCTTTCTTT. Translating it yields CASSAEGTNTEAFF.

The chain uses TRBV27 and TRBJ1-2, with D possibly being TRBD1 (5 bases). The CDR3 runs 13 residues. Looked up from germline, CDR1 is MNHEY and CDR2 is SMNVEV (reference sequence). Trimming pared 4 bases from V and 7 bases from J, leaving 13 bases between. The CDR3 loop reads CASSSQGFSGYTF. For the CDR3, the DNA is TGTGCCAGCAGTTCGCAGGGCTTCTCTGGCTACACCTTC.

This clone was observed a single time. V gene TRBV3-1 (or the pseudogene TRBV3-2) combines with J gene TRBJ2-5; D is ambiguous. This CDR3 has 14 residues. The V end was cut by 1 base, the J end by 2 bases, with 8 bases between. Germline V gene lookup returns CDR1 LGHDT and CDR2 YNNKEL (reference sequence). The CDR3 coding sequence is TGTGCCAGCAGCCAAGGGTCAGTGCAAGAGACCCAGTACTTC. Its translation: CASSQGSVQETQYF.